This T cell receptor beta chain was sequenced in a study of cytomegalovirus exposure and HLA in healthy donors. The study's findings and limits: In a later analysis, most CMV-associated TCR beta chains appeared HLA-restricted. The classifier, whose performance was assessed in both the original and validation cohorts, reportedly diagnosed cytomegalovirus status with high specificity and sensitivity.

A note on this clone: Antigen unknown.

The PCR employed 60 Vbeta primers together with 13 Jbeta primers. Profiling relied on immunoSEQ multiplex PCR, and the TCRdb table lists in-frame clones only, not all of them. The sample lists 150,000 to 180,000 clones; 79% were seen once. The TCR sequence derives from a man aged 25 to 45 in good health and CMV-seropositive. The specimen sequenced was PBMCs.

The CDR3 bases are TGTGCCAGCAGCTTAAAAGGGCGGGAGCCCTACGAGCAGTACTTC. Amino acid sequence: CASSLKGREPYEQYF. The gene calls are TRBV7-3 and TRBJ2-7, with 7 nucleotides matching TRBD2. The J segment lost 2 bases and the V segment lost 1 base, leaving 5 bases of the junction unmatched. Looked up from germline, CDR1 is SGHTA and CDR2 is FQGTGA. This CDR3 region has 15 residues. Together with reference TRBV7-3 and TRBJ2-7, the CDR3 gives the full variable domain: GAGVSQTPSNKVTEKGKYVELRCDPISGHTALYWYRQSLGQGPEFLIYFQGTGAADDSGLPNDRFFAVRPEGSVSTLKIQRTERGDSAVYLCASSLKGREPYEQYFGPGTRLTVT.